Reported below is one T cell receptor beta chain. There is no known antigen for this receptor. No much larger clonotype is one base removed from it; base qualities were not supplied. The germline V gene specifies SGHAT as CDR1 and FQNNGV as CDR2. V drops 0 bases and J drops 7 bases, leaving 9 bases in between. The CDR3 numbers 13 residues from cysteine through phenylalanine. The read is trimmed to its CDR3 DNA, 39 bases read in frame from base 1. In the prospective study, participants were about 18 to 90 years old, resided in about two dozen geographic areas of the United States, and were enrolled through a virtual design. To assign participants to cohorts, the prospective study relied on clinical history that participants themselves reported in a screening survey and a study questionnaire. ImmuneRACE Cohort 3 recovered participants were defined by two consecutive negative NP/OP PCR tests, healthcare professional clearance, or symptom resolution. Each participant in the prospective study had whole blood, serum and a nasopharyngeal or oropharyngeal swab collected by mobile phlebotomists. Prospective study participants could optionally give additional blood draws and questionnaires over an approximately two-month period. Before DNA extraction, blood samples from the prospective study were shipped at room temperature or frozen.

The record originates from a study of blood T cell repertoires in COVID-19 (dated by TCRdb to the early 2020s). Broadly, across the study: Collaborator samples came from the United States, Italy and Spain and covered acute and convalescent phases of COVID-19. The dataset comprised deeply sampled blood TCRbeta repertoires from subjects exposed to, actively infected with, or recovered from COVID-19. The repertoires were released in a freely available public database meant as a resource for research on the immune response to SARS-CoV-2. The prospective study material was composed of cDNA or gDNA derived from T cells, B-cell-depleted T cells, or PBMCs. A de-identified subject ID, COVID-19 status, age in years and sex were almost always included in the sample metadata. Where available, HLA class I and class II types were taken from metadata supplied by the sample provider and were not determined by assay-based typing. The samples were drawn from two sources: the first 160 participants of the ongoing ImmuneRACE study, and 1,000 to 1,500 subjects contributed by 6 global collaborators. The investigation overall reported the following: The amount of clinical and demographic metadata varied by source and participant and was provided uncurated.

TCRbeta CDR3 regions were amplified from genomic DNA by means of the immunoSEQ Assay, a bias-controlled multiplex PCR. On the authors' methods: Nucleated cell counts per sample were estimated from amplification of reference gene primers within the assay. Sequence reads were collapsed and filtered to measure the absolute abundance of every unique TCRbeta CDR3 rearrangement. For each sample, productive Simpson clonality was calculated as the square root of Simpson's diversity index over productive rearrangements. Entries here come from immuneACCESS through TCRdb and include only in-frame sequences with V and J called. Some clones fail to appear in such tables; in the studies checked, an unresolved V gene covers under half of the shortfall, and the cause of the remainder is unknown. The V and J calls and the clone size are those of that table, but D and trimming were determined from the DNA. This sample holds some 300,000 clones; 70% to 90% were observed only once. 0.8% to 1% of the sample rests with the top ten.

The chain couples TRBV11-2 to TRBJ1-2, with TRBD1 as a weak D call on 6 bases. Sequencing was performed on PBMCs or T cells enriched from blood (not recorded which). The clonotype was recovered from a woman in her 30s who had recovered from COVID-19. The CDR3 reads as follows: CASSLEHRAGYTF. The bases are TGTGCCAGCAGCTTAGAACACAGGGCTGGCTACACCTTC.